This record concerns one T cell receptor beta chain sequence. No antigen is known for it. The data were obtained in a study of cytomegalovirus exposure and HLA in healthy donors. Broader study findings: Earlier analysis found most TCR beta V segments productive about 90% or about 30% of the time.

The PCR was carried out with 60 Vbeta primers and 13 Jbeta primers. In the original analysis: An analysis performed later counted about 80 million unique TCR beta chains (roughly 11 million of them shared). The method was immunoSEQ multiplex PCR; TCRdb's version includes in-frame clones alone and lacks a portion of them. Clonal size and the V and J genes are those of that table, whereas D and trimming came from the DNA. Here the sample spans about 150,000 clones, approximately 88% being singletons. This CDR3 spans 11 amino acids. Germline CDR1 is DFQATT and CDR2 is SNEGSKA (reference sequence). V lost 5 bases, J lost 1 base, and 5 bases lay in between.

The TCR originated in a boy under 10 years old in good health and CMV-seronegative. The chain joins TRBV20-1 to TRBJ1-1; D gene unclear. The source material was PBMCs. The CDR3 DNA follows: TGCAGTGCTCTTAAGAACACTGAAGCTTTCTTT. It specifies CSALKNTEAFF.